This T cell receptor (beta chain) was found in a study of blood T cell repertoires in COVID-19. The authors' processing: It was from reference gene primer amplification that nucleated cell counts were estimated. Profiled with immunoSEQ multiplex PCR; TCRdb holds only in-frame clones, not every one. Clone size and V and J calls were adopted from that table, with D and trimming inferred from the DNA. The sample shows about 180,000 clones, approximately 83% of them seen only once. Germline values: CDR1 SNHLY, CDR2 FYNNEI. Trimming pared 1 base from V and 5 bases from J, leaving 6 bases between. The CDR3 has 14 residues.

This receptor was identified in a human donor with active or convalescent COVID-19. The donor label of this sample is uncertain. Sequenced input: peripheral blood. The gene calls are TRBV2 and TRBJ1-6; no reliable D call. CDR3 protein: CASSEGPNNSPLHF. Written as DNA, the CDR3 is TGTGCCAGCAGTGAAGGGCCAAATAATTCACCCCTCCACTTT. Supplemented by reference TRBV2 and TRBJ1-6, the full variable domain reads EPEVTQTPSHQVTQMGQEVILRCVPISNHLYFYWYRQILGQKVEFLVSFYNNEISEKSEIFDDQFSVERPDGSNFTLKIRSTKLEDSAMYFCASSEGPNNSPLHFGNGTRLTVT.